The rows below give T cell receptor beta chains drawn from one sample of a study of blood T cell repertoires in COVID-19. Sequenced by immunoSEQ multiplex PCR; TCRdb stores in-frame clones only, minus some. The sample lists about 480,000 clones, around 89% occurring once. The specimen sequenced was peripheral blood. The receptors were sampled from a woman aged 30 to 39 with acute or convalescent COVID-19. Both conserved end residues are part of each CDR3. Each record gives: J gene, clone size, V gene, D gene, CDR3 protein, CDR3 DNA. The D gene is left open where the match is weak. The size field is filled for only some rows; it gives once, few, many or a size class.

TRBJ1-1 - TRBV6-6 TRBD1 CASSHDRAENTEAFF TGTGCCAGCAGCCACGACAGGGCCGAGAACACTGAAGCTTTCTTT
TRBJ2-3 - TRBV18 - CASSRLAQGTDTQYF TGTGCCAGCTCACGGTTAGCACAGGGAACAGATACGCAGTATTTT
TRBJ2-3 - TRBV7-8 TRBD2 CASSQPNFSGGRDTQYF TGTGCCAGCAGCCAACCGAACTTCTCGGGGGGGCGGGATACGCAGTATTTT
TRBJ1-6 - TRBV2 - CASSDFQINSPLHF TGTGCCAGCAGTGACTTCCAGATAAATTCACCCCTCCACTTT
TRBJ2-3 - TRBV11-2 - CASSLSQQGPDTQYF TGTGCCAGCAGCTTATCCCAGCAGGGCCCAGATACGCAGTATTTT
TRBJ2-3 once TRBV18 TRBD1 CASSLVGTGPTDTQYF TGTGCCAGCTCACTCGTCGGGACAGGGCCCACAGATACGCAGTATTTT
TRBJ1-2 once TRBV5-6 - CASSTTRQFKGYGYTF TGTGCCAGCAGCACGACAAGACAGTTCAAAGGGTATGGCTACACCTTC
TRBJ1-3 - TRBV7-2 - CASSLPVSGNTIYF TGTGCCAGCAGCTTACCAGTCTCTGGAAACACCATATATTTT
TRBJ2-3 - TRBV7-9 TRBD2 CASSSSLVSGVRTDTQYF TGTGCCAGCAGCTCCTCTCTAGTAAGCGGGGTCCGCACAGATACGCAGTATTTT
TRBJ1-6 - TRBV28 - CASEGVYTNNSPLHF TGTGCCAGCGAAGGAGTATACACGAATAATTCACCCCTCCACTTT
TRBJ2-2 - TRBV7-9 - CASRRESTGELFF TGTGCCAGCAGACGTGAGAGTACCGGGGAGCTGTTTTTT
TRBJ1-1 - TRBV28 - CASSSFFLGGDTEAFF TGTGCCAGCAGTTCCTTTTTCTTAGGGGGAGACACTGAAGCTTTCTTT
TRBJ2-5 - TRBV6-1 TRBD2 CASSVGMGGGTETQYF TGTGCCAGCAGTGTGGGGATGGGCGGGGGTACGGAGACCCAGTACTTC
TRBJ2-5 - TRBV6-5 TRBD2 CASREDGGVETQYF TGTGCCAGCAGAGAGGACGGGGGGGTGGAGACCCAGTACTTC
TRBJ1-5 - TRBV6-1 TRBD1 CASSDHPGQVFGNQPQHF TGTGCCAGCAGTGATCACCCGGGACAGGTTTTCGGCAATCAGCCCCAGCATTTT
TRBJ2-2 - TRBV5-5 - CASSLPQGETGELFF TGTGCCAGCAGCTTGCCACAGGGAGAAACCGGGGAGCTGTTTTTT
TRBJ2-5 once TRBV29-1 TRBD1 CSVEGTGQGFQETQYF TGCAGCGTTGAAGGGACCGGACAGGGGTTTCAAGAGACCCAGTACTTC
TRBJ2-7 - TRBV30 TRBD2 CARSAGGPYEQYF TGTGCCCGGAGCGCGGGGGGCCCCTACGAGCAGTACTTC
TRBJ2-7 - TRBV12-3/TRBV12-4 - CASRPDSTTEQYF TGTGCCAGCAGGCCCGACAGCACGACAGAGCAGTACTTC
TRBJ2-1 - TRBV5-1 - CASSLDQGGEQFF TGCGCCAGCAGCTTGGATCAGGGCGGCGAGCAGTTCTTC
TRBJ1-2 - TRBV13 TRBD1 CASSYSGGGYGYTF TGTGCCAGCAGCTACTCAGGGGGCGGGTATGGCTACACCTTC
TRBJ1-3 - TRBV11-3 - CASSLESTKTIYF TGTGCCAGCAGCTTAGAGTCGACAAAAACCATATATTTT
TRBJ1-5 - TRBV15 - CATSRGLGRGLGQPQHF TGTGCCACCAGCAGAGGTCTTGGCAGGGGACTAGGTCAGCCCCAGCATTTT
TRBJ1-3 - TRBV6-5 - CASTYVPSGNTIYF TGTGCCAGCACCTACGTGCCCTCTGGAAACACCATATATTTT
TRBJ2-5 - TRBV24-1 - CATRDSFRETQYF TGTGCCACCAGAGACAGTTTTCGAGAGACCCAGTACTTC
TRBJ2-7 few TRBV5-1 - CASSLPGQDEQYF TGCGCCAGCAGCTTGCCAGGGCAGGACGAGCAGTACTTC
TRBJ1-3 - TRBV29-1 TRBD1 CIGDRGIRANTIYF TGCATCGGGGACAGGGGAATACGAGCAAACACCATATATTTT
TRBJ1-1 - TRBV6-5 TRBD1 CASSYAGGNTEAFF TGTGCCAGCAGTTACGCAGGGGGGAACACTGAAGCTTTCTTT
TRBJ1-2 - TRBV6-5 - CASSLRGDGYTF TGTGCCAGCAGCCTAAGGGGTGATGGCTACACCTTC
TRBJ2-7 - TRBV30 - CAWSVSSYEQYF TGTGCCTGGAGTGTCAGCTCCTACGAGCAGTACTTC
TRBJ1-3 - TRBV5-5 - CASSFGGSSGNTIYF TGTGCCAGCAGCTTTGGGGGGAGCTCTGGAAACACCATATATTTT
TRBJ2-7 - TRBV7-2 - CASSPWGSGAYEQYF TGTGCCAGCAGCCCATGGGGGTCAGGGGCCTACGAGCAGTACTTC
TRBJ2-7 - TRBV5-1 TRBD1 CASSLGQGAHEQYF TGCGCCAGCAGCTTGGGGCAGGGGGCCCACGAGCAGTACTTC
TRBJ1-2 - TRBV5-6 TRBD1 CASRSVGGHGYTF TGTGCCAGCAGATCGGTAGGGGGCCATGGCTACACCTTC
TRBJ1-2 - TRBV19 TRBD1 CASSTGTGGLTNYGYTF TGTGCCAGTAGCACCGGGACAGGTGGATTAACTAACTATGGCTACACCTTC
TRBJ1-4 - TRBV7-9 - CASSLAFRKRGEKLFF TGTGCCAGCAGCTTAGCTTTTCGGAAGCGGGGTGAAAAACTGTTTTTT
TRBJ2-7 - TRBV5-6 - CASSLDRDYEQYF TGTGCCAGCAGCTTGGACAGGGACTACGAGCAGTACTTC
TRBJ1-2 - TRBV4-2 - CASGGGSDYGYTF TGTGCCAGCGGGGGGGGCAGCGACTATGGCTACACCTTC
TRBJ2-1 - TRBV18 - CASSPLTGASYNEQFF TGTGCCAGCTCACCTCTGACAGGCGCCTCCTACAATGAGCAGTTCTTC
TRBJ2-2 - TRBV2 - CASSHRTGELFF TGTGCCAGCAGTCACAGAACCGGGGAGCTGTTTTTT
TRBJ2-7 - TRBV5-1 - CASSLSTGRNEQYF TGCGCCAGCAGCTTGTCTACAGGTAGGAACGAGCAGTACTTC